The source of this TCR beta chain is a study of cytomegalovirus exposure and HLA in healthy donors. Study outcomes and limitations: CMV serostatus stood as the only immune exposure information on hand. It was about 180 TCR beta chains that were listed as cytomegalovirus-associated.

With 60 Vbeta and 13 Jbeta primers, the PCR was carried out. Only in-frame clones appear in the TCRdb table, and some are missing; sequencing was by immunoSEQ multiplex PCR. The table lists fewer than 90,000 clones, roughly three quarters of them singletons, with about 3.8% in the top ten. The CDR3 covers 14 residues. Germline CDR1 SGDLS, CDR2 YYNGEE. V lost 4 bases and J lost 8; bases outside the gene matches: 6. On this clone itself: Its antigen is unknown.

This chain joins TRBV9 and TRBJ1-4, with 9 positions matching TRBD1. The material sequenced was PBMCs. This TCR came from a man aged 30 to 39 in good health and CMV-seronegative. CDR3 DNA: TGTGCCAGCAGCACCGGGACAGGGAACGAAAAACTGTTTTTT. It codes for CASSTGTGNEKLFF.